This TCR beta chain is drawn from a study of vaccination and CD4 T cells after COVID-19. Overall study context: Overlapping peptides of the spike proteins of SARS-CoV-2, HCoV-NL63, HCoV-OC43 and HCoV-229E were used for cell stimulation. The study's findings and limits: The median count of SARS-CoV-2-reactive clonotypes rose from roughly 21 to 40, not significantly.

Cultured CD4+ T cell DNA was sequenced using the Oncomine TCR Beta short-read assay. Investigators obtained genomic DNA by extraction from cultured CD4+ T cells. One entry per CDR3 protein results from TCRdb running MiXCR on the PCR reads. This sample has 22,000 or so distinct CDR3 sequences, with about 31% found just once. The V gene's germline CDR1 is MGHRA and CDR2 YSYEKL. V was pared by 4 bases and J by 4 bases, with 2 bases of the junction left unmatched. This CDR3 region has 15 residues. For this clonotype: As yet, its antigen is unknown.

Time point here: late sampling 161 to 241 days after vaccination in three convalescent patients. The sample's treatment: approximately nine-day PBMC culture with coronavirus spike peptide pools or control peptides (ViraFEST assay). The chain couples TRBV4-1 to TRBJ2-6, with TRBD2 matching 9 bases. The clonotype originates from a human donor who had recovered from COVID-19. The source material was CD4+ T cells from blood, cultured in vitro, sampled about 7 months after SARS-CoV-2 vaccination. CDR3 sequence (DNA): TGCGCCAGCAGCCCGGGACTAGCCGGGGCCAACGTCCTGACTTTC. It is translated as CASSPGLAGANVLTF.